This is a list of T cell receptor beta chains from one sample in a study of blood T cell repertoires in COVID-19. Data came from immunoSEQ multiplex PCR; TCRdb stores just in-frame clones and leaves some out. In the table there are approximately 93,000 clones, roughly 90% of which are singletons. Sample: peripheral blood. Receptor source: a man in his forties or fifties with active or convalescent COVID-19. Each CDR3 is given with its conserved first and last residue. Fields, in order: J gene, clone size, D gene, V gene, CDR3 length, CDR3 protein, CDR3 DNA. The D gene is left open where the match is weak. The size entry is marked missing in some rows and otherwise reads once, few, many or a size class.

J gene: TRBJ2-7
clone size: -
D gene: TRBD1
V gene: TRBV11-3
CDR3 length: 12
CDR3 protein: CASSDRGYEQYF
CDR3 DNA: TGTGCCAGCAGCGACAGGGGTTACGAGCAGTACTTC

J gene: TRBJ2-7
clone size: -
D gene: -
V gene: TRBV5-4
CDR3 length: 14
CDR3 protein: CASSLAGGGYEQYF
CDR3 DNA: TGTGCCAGCAGCTTGGCCGGGGGTGGCTACGAGCAGTACTTC

J gene: TRBJ2-7
clone size: once
D gene: -
V gene: TRBV19
CDR3 length: 13
CDR3 protein: CASSLRGGHEQYF
CDR3 DNA: TGTGCCAGTAGTCTCCGAGGAGGCCACGAGCAGTACTTC

J gene: TRBJ2-1
clone size: -
D gene: -
V gene: TRBV5-6
CDR3 length: 14
CDR3 protein: CASSQDTGGNEQFF
CDR3 DNA: TGTGCCAGCAGCCAAGACACCGGTGGGAATGAGCAGTTCTTC

J gene: TRBJ2-7
clone size: -
D gene: -
V gene: TRBV14
CDR3 length: 13
CDR3 protein: CASSHRYIYEQYF
CDR3 DNA: TGTGCCAGCAGCCACAGATACATCTACGAGCAGTACTTC

J gene: TRBJ1-6
clone size: -
D gene: -
V gene: TRBV30
CDR3 length: 13
CDR3 protein: CAWSEDRYSPLHF
CDR3 DNA: TGTGCCTGGAGTGAGGACAGATATTCACCCCTCCACTTT

J gene: TRBJ1-2
clone size: once
D gene: TRBD1
V gene: TRBV19
CDR3 length: 15
CDR3 protein: CASRTKGQTNYGYTF
CDR3 DNA: TGTGCCAGTAGGACCAAGGGACAGACTAACTATGGCTACACCTTC

J gene: TRBJ2-3
clone size: -
D gene: TRBD1
V gene: TRBV5-1
CDR3 length: 15
CDR3 protein: CASSLTGVPTDTQYF
CDR3 DNA: TGCGCCAGCAGCTTGACAGGGGTCCCCACAGATACGCAGTATTTT

J gene: TRBJ1-1
clone size: -
D gene: TRBD1
V gene: TRBV7-8
CDR3 length: 14
CDR3 protein: CASSHEAGTGRTFF
CDR3 DNA: TGTGCCAGCAGTCATGAAGCCGGGACAGGGCGGACTTTCTTT

J gene: TRBJ2-7
clone size: once
D gene: TRBD1
V gene: TRBV2
CDR3 length: 13
CDR3 protein: CASSTGGPYEQYF
CDR3 DNA: TGTGCCAGCAGCACAGGGGGCCCCTACGAGCAGTACTTC

J gene: TRBJ2-7
clone size: -
D gene: TRBD1
V gene: TRBV3-1/TRBV3-2
CDR3 length: 16
CDR3 protein: CASSQSPGQGYNEQYF
CDR3 DNA: TGTGCCAGCAGCCAATCCCCGGGACAGGGATACAACGAGCAGTACTTC

J gene: TRBJ2-5
clone size: -
D gene: -
V gene: TRBV18
CDR3 length: 12
CDR3 protein: CASSPPGETQYF
CDR3 DNA: TGTGCCAGCTCACCACCTGGCGAGACCCAGTACTTC

J gene: TRBJ2-1
clone size: -
D gene: TRBD2
V gene: TRBV5-1
CDR3 length: 18
CDR3 protein: CASSLGLAGGRQTNEQFF
CDR3 DNA: TGCGCCAGCAGCTTGGGACTAGCGGGGGGGCGACAAACCAATGAGCAGTTCTTC

J gene: TRBJ1-2
clone size: -
D gene: -
V gene: TRBV4-3
CDR3 length: 13
CDR3 protein: CASSHSTGYGYTF
CDR3 DNA: TGCGCCAGCAGCCATTCCACAGGGTACGGCTACACCTTC

J gene: TRBJ2-4
clone size: -
D gene: -
V gene: TRBV15
CDR3 length: 14
CDR3 protein: CATSYTGPNIIQYF
CDR3 DNA: TGTGCCACCAGCTATACAGGGCCTAACATCATTCAGTACTTC

J gene: TRBJ2-5
clone size: -
D gene: TRBD2
V gene: TRBV7-9
CDR3 length: 14
CDR3 protein: CASSTPSGRETQYF
CDR3 DNA: TGTGCCAGCAGCACCCCTAGCGGGAGAGAGACCCAGTACTTC

J gene: TRBJ2-1
clone size: -
D gene: TRBD2
V gene: TRBV3-1/TRBV3-2
CDR3 length: 17
CDR3 protein: CASSQDGAGGPSNEQFF
CDR3 DNA: TGTGCCAGCAGCCAAGATGGAGCGGGAGGACCCTCCAATGAGCAGTTCTTC

J gene: TRBJ1-6
clone size: few
D gene: -
V gene: TRBV7-2
CDR3 length: 14
CDR3 protein: CASSLVERFSPLHF
CDR3 DNA: TGTGCCAGCAGCTTAGTGGAGAGATTTTCACCCCTCCACTTT

J gene: TRBJ1-2
clone size: -
D gene: -
V gene: TRBV6-5
CDR3 length: 13
CDR3 protein: CASRNGGDYGYTF
CDR3 DNA: TGTGCCAGCAGAAACGGGGGTGACTATGGCTACACCTTC

J gene: TRBJ1-1
clone size: -
D gene: TRBD1
V gene: TRBV6-5
CDR3 length: 14
CDR3 protein: CASSSGTGITEAFF
CDR3 DNA: TGTGCCAGCAGTTCTGGGACAGGGATCACTGAAGCTTTCTTT

J gene: TRBJ2-7
clone size: -
D gene: TRBD2
V gene: TRBV29-1
CDR3 length: 14
CDR3 protein: CSVEISGRAYEQYF
CDR3 DNA: TGCAGCGTTGAAATTAGCGGGAGGGCGTACGAGCAGTACTTC

J gene: TRBJ2-1
clone size: -
D gene: TRBD2
V gene: TRBV3-1/TRBV3-2
CDR3 length: 13
CDR3 protein: CARDRGGPSEQFF
CDR3 DNA: TGTGCCAGAGACCGGGGGGGCCCTTCTGAGCAGTTCTTC

J gene: TRBJ2-3
clone size: -
D gene: -
V gene: TRBV6-5
CDR3 length: 13
CDR3 protein: CASSLGGTDTQYF
CDR3 DNA: TGTGCCAGCAGCCTAGGAGGCACAGATACGCAGTATTTT

J gene: TRBJ1-2
clone size: -
D gene: TRBD1
V gene: TRBV6-2/TRBV6-3
CDR3 length: 15
CDR3 protein: CASSYPRQGANGYTF
CDR3 DNA: TGTGCCAGCAGTTACCCGAGACAGGGGGCGAATGGCTACACCTTC

J gene: TRBJ2-5
clone size: -
D gene: TRBD2
V gene: TRBV18
CDR3 length: 15
CDR3 protein: CASSPQRGDQETQYF
CDR3 DNA: TGTGCCAGCTCACCACAGCGGGGGGACCAAGAGACCCAGTACTTC

J gene: TRBJ2-3
clone size: -
D gene: TRBD2
V gene: TRBV6-6
CDR3 length: 14
CDR3 protein: CASTSGLATDTQYF
CDR3 DNA: TGTGCCAGCACTAGTGGACTAGCGACAGATACGCAGTATTTT

J gene: TRBJ2-3
clone size: -
D gene: TRBD2
V gene: TRBV24-1
CDR3 length: 16
CDR3 protein: CATSEGLAGGIDTQYF
CDR3 DNA: TGTGCCACCAGTGAGGGGCTAGCGGGGGGGATAGATACGCAGTATTTT

J gene: TRBJ1-5
clone size: few
D gene: -
V gene: TRBV10-2
CDR3 length: 13
CDR3 protein: CASSEAGDQPQHF
CDR3 DNA: TGCGCCAGCAGTGAGGCAGGGGATCAGCCCCAGCATTTT

J gene: TRBJ2-3
clone size: few
D gene: TRBD2
V gene: TRBV2
CDR3 length: 16
CDR3 protein: CASSERMREGPIPQYF
CDR3 DNA: TGTGCCAGCAGTGAACGGATGCGGGAGGGCCCGATACCGCAGTATTTT

J gene: TRBJ1-2
clone size: -
D gene: -
V gene: TRBV30
CDR3 length: 12
CDR3 protein: CAWSAGGGGYTF
CDR3 DNA: TGTGCCTGGAGCGCCGGAGGCGGAGGCTACACCTTC

J gene: TRBJ1-2
clone size: once
D gene: TRBD1
V gene: TRBV7-8
CDR3 length: 15
CDR3 protein: CASSLGGTGFHGYTF
CDR3 DNA: TGTGCCAGCAGCTTGGGGGGGACAGGGTTTCATGGCTACACCTTC

J gene: TRBJ2-3
clone size: -
D gene: TRBD2
V gene: TRBV6-5
CDR3 length: 15
CDR3 protein: CASVSTGGYTDTQYF
CDR3 DNA: TGTGCCAGCGTATCCACGGGGGGATACACAGATACGCAGTATTTT

J gene: TRBJ2-2
clone size: -
D gene: -
V gene: TRBV10-3
CDR3 length: 13
CDR3 protein: CAISESTTGELFF
CDR3 DNA: TGTGCCATCAGTGAGTCAACTACCGGGGAGCTGTTTTTT

J gene: TRBJ2-5
clone size: few
D gene: -
V gene: TRBV3-1/TRBV3-2
CDR3 length: 15
CDR3 protein: CASSQASSSWETQYF
CDR3 DNA: TGTGCCAGCAGCCAAGCAAGTTCTAGCTGGGAGACCCAGTACTTC

J gene: TRBJ2-3
clone size: -
D gene: -
V gene: TRBV27
CDR3 length: 17
CDR3 protein: CASSLPSLPTNTDTQYF
CDR3 DNA: TGTGCCAGCAGTCTACCCTCCCTCCCTACCAACACAGATACGCAGTATTTT

J gene: TRBJ1-2
clone size: -
D gene: -
V gene: TRBV27
CDR3 length: 15
CDR3 protein: CASSLSSARGNGYTF
CDR3 DNA: TGTGCCAGCAGTTTATCGTCCGCACGGGGAAATGGCTACACCTTC

J gene: TRBJ1-5
clone size: -
D gene: -
V gene: TRBV2
CDR3 length: 14
CDR3 protein: CASSVQGGNQPQHF
CDR3 DNA: TGTGCCAGCAGTGTACAGGGTGGCAATCAGCCCCAGCATTTT

J gene: TRBJ2-7
clone size: -
D gene: -
V gene: TRBV6-6
CDR3 length: 14
CDR3 protein: CASSYEVRGVEQYF
CDR3 DNA: TGTGCCAGCAGTTACGAGGTCAGGGGGGTCGAGCAGTACTTC

J gene: TRBJ2-1
clone size: -
D gene: TRBD1
V gene: TRBV11-3
CDR3 length: 15
CDR3 protein: CASSLGGQAANEQFF
CDR3 DNA: TGTGCCAGCAGCTTAGGCGGACAGGCTGCCAATGAGCAGTTCTTC

J gene: TRBJ2-5
clone size: -
D gene: TRBD1
V gene: TRBV11-2
CDR3 length: 14
CDR3 protein: CASSLGTGQETQYF
CDR3 DNA: TGTGCCAGCAGCCTAGGGACAGGTCAAGAGACCCAGTACTTC

J gene: TRBJ2-5
clone size: -
D gene: -
V gene: TRBV2
CDR3 length: 13
CDR3 protein: CASSGEFQETQYF
CDR3 DNA: TGTGCCAGCAGTGGAGAGTTCCAAGAGACCCAGTACTTC

J gene: TRBJ2-1
clone size: -
D gene: TRBD2
V gene: TRBV3-1/TRBV3-2
CDR3 length: 14
CDR3 protein: CASSWTSGDNEQFF
CDR3 DNA: TGTGCCAGCAGCTGGACTAGCGGGGACAATGAGCAGTTCTTC

J gene: TRBJ2-1
clone size: -
D gene: TRBD2
V gene: TRBV4-1
CDR3 length: 16
CDR3 protein: CASSQEKLAGYNEQFF
CDR3 DNA: TGCGCCAGCAGCCAAGAAAAACTAGCGGGGTACAATGAGCAGTTCTTC

J gene: TRBJ1-1
clone size: -
D gene: TRBD1
V gene: TRBV12-5
CDR3 length: 18
CDR3 protein: CASGLTLRDRPDNTEAFF
CDR3 DNA: TGTGCTAGTGGTTTGACCCTCCGGGACAGGCCTGACAACACTGAAGCTTTCTTT

J gene: TRBJ1-3
clone size: -
D gene: -
V gene: TRBV5-1
CDR3 length: 14
CDR3 protein: CASSFTGNGNTIYF
CDR3 DNA: TGCGCCAGCAGCTTTACAGGGAATGGAAACACCATATATTTT

J gene: TRBJ1-4
clone size: -
D gene: TRBD1
V gene: TRBV30
CDR3 length: 13
CDR3 protein: CAKRQGQGEKLFF
CDR3 DNA: TGTGCCAAACGACAGGGACAAGGCGAAAAACTGTTTTTT

J gene: TRBJ2-1
clone size: -
D gene: TRBD2
V gene: TRBV7-9
CDR3 length: 12
CDR3 protein: CASRLAGDEQFF
CDR3 DNA: TGTGCCAGCAGACTAGCGGGAGATGAGCAGTTCTTC

J gene: TRBJ1-1
clone size: -
D gene: -
V gene: TRBV12-5
CDR3 length: 16
CDR3 protein: CASGLGYGGLGTEAFF
CDR3 DNA: TGTGCTAGTGGTTTAGGGTACGGGGGTCTGGGCACTGAAGCTTTCTTT

J gene: TRBJ2-1
clone size: once
D gene: TRBD1
V gene: TRBV7-2
CDR3 length: 15
CDR3 protein: CASSLAGGNYNEQFF
CDR3 DNA: TGTGCCAGCAGCTTAGCAGGGGGCAATTACAATGAGCAGTTCTTC